Listed here are 6 T cell receptor beta chains from one sample, sequenced in a study of neurological immune-mediated disorders. Using its own MiXCR run on the 5' RACE reads, TCRdb lists one record per CDR3 protein. This sample carries 60,000 to 85,000 distinct CDR3 sequences, approximately 5% of them seen once, and the ten largest clones take 2% to 2.5%. Sequenced: PBMCs. The receptors stem from a woman in her 70s with multiple sclerosis.

This clonotype was seen ten or more times. The chain carries TRBV4-1 and TRBJ1-6; 11 bases are shared with TRBD1. J was trimmed by 7 bases and V by 2 bases; bases with no gene match: 4. The CDR3 extends over 16 amino acids. Germline assignment: CDR1 MGHRA and CDR2 YSYEKL. CDR3 sequence: CASSQTDRGRNSPLHF. For the CDR3, the DNA is TGCGCCAGCAGCCAAACGGACAGGGGGCGGAATTCACCCCTCCACTTT.

This clonotype was counted ten times or more. The J gene is TRBJ1-1, the V gene TRBV6-1; D might be TRBD1 (5 bases). V dropped 8 bases and J dropped 7 bases, with 17 bases sitting between them. Germline lookup yields CDR1 MNHNS and CDR2 SASEGT. This CDR3 is 13 amino acids long. The CDR3 loop reads CASEGRKGSEAFF. The CDR3 DNA is TGTGCCAGCGAAGGAAGGAAGGGGAGTGAAGCTTTCTTT.

This clonotype occurred many times. V is TRBV20-1 and J is TRBJ2-1; D may be TRBD1 or TRBD2 (6 bases each). The CDR3 length is 15 residues. V gave up 0 bases and J gave up 1 base, with 10 bases separating them. Per the germline V gene, CDR1 is DFQATT and CDR2 is SNEGSKA (reference sequence). CDR3 in DNA: TGCAGTGCTAGAGATATAGGGGGGTCCTACAATGAGCAGTTCTTC. As protein: CSARDIGGSYNEQFF.

This clonotype has a count of ten or more. The J gene is TRBJ2-5, the V gene TRBV20-1, with 8 bases fitting TRBD1. The CDR3 sequence is 19 residues long. Germline loops: CDR1 DFQATT, CDR2 SNEGSKA (reference sequence). The J segment lost 2 bases and the V segment lost 7 bases, leaving 24 bases of the junction unmatched. DNA for the CDR3: TGCAGTGTCCCCCGGAGGACAGGGCAGAAGAGAGGGGTTCAAGAGACCCAGTACTTC. Its translation: CSVPRRTGQKRGVQETQYF.

This clonotype was detected ten times or more. V is TRBV20-1 and J is TRBJ2-3, with 8 bases that match TRBD2. V lost 3 bases, J lost 6 bases, and 11 bases stayed unmatched. The germline V gene has CDR1 DFQATT and CDR2 SNEGSKA (reference sequence). CDR3 size: 15 residues. The CDR3 here is CSASPAGVEGDTQYF. For the CDR3, the DNA is TGCAGTGCTAGTCCAGCGGGAGTGGAAGGGGATACGCAGTATTTT.

This clonotype occurred many times. The genes are TRBV4-1 and TRBJ2-5; D is unresolved. There are 13 residues in the CDR3. The V and J ends lost 4 bases and 2 bases respectively, with 8 bases between them. Germline CDR1 and CDR2: MGHRA and YSYEKL. The DNA of the CDR3 is TGCGCCAGCAGCCGAGGACCACAAGAGACCCAGTACTTC. Translation gives CASSRGPQETQYF.